Presented here are 21 T cell receptor beta chains from one specimen sequenced in a study of vaccination effects on CD4 cells after COVID-19. Some clones are missing from TCRdb's copy, which holds only in-frame ones; the method was immunoSEQ multiplex PCR. Of about 20,000 clones in the sample, about two thirds are singletons; the top ten hold roughly a sixth. Antigen-specific CD4+ T cells expanded by the ViraFEST assay with viral peptide pools were then sequenced. Subsequent to a culture period of about nine days, CD4+ T cells were isolated. These receptors lack a known antigen. The material sequenced was CD4+ T cells from PBMCs cultured with HCoV-229E spike peptides, taken before COVID-19 vaccination. The receptors were gathered from a human donor who received a COVID-19 vaccine.

By frequency in the sample, this clone is medium-sized. The chain uses TRBV7-8 and TRBJ1-6, with D maybe TRBD1 (6 bases). This CDR3 contains 15 residues. Germline CDR1 and CDR2: SGHVS and FQNEAQ. V lost 8 bases and J lost 0, with 11 bases in between. For the CDR3, the DNA is TGTGCCAGCTTAACAGGGAGCTCCTATAATTCACCCCTCCACTTT. It specifies CASLTGSSYNSPLHF.

This chain joins TRBV7-2 and TRBJ1-5, with 7 bases matching TRBD1. Germline CDR1 is SGHTA and CDR2 is FQGNSA. The CDR3 has 13 residues. V lost 4 bases to trimming and J lost 4 bases; unmatched junction nucleotides: 1. The CDR3 loop reads CASSSGQNQPQHF. The CDR3 nucleotides are TGTGCCAGCAGCTCGGGACAGAATCAGCCCCAGCATTTT.

The CDR3 region is CASSRGTANTEAFF. In DNA, the CDR3 is TGTGCCAGCAGTCGTGGGACAGCGAACACTGAAGCTTTCTTT. The rearrangement links TRBV6-6 to TRBJ1-1, with 7 bases lining up with TRBD1. This CDR3 is 14 amino acids long. The V gene end was trimmed by 5 bases and the J gene end by 1 base; junction bases not matched to a gene: 4. Germline CDR1 MNHNY, CDR2 SVGAGI (reference sequence).

The J gene is TRBJ2-1, the V gene TRBV9, with a weak D call TRBD2 (5 bases). Trimming shortened V by 0 bases and J by 0 bases, and 7 bases separated the two germline ends. The CDR3 has 15 amino acids. Germline loops: CDR1 SGDLS, CDR2 YYNGEE. Here the CDR3 reads CASSVGTGSYNEQFF. The CDR3 region has the DNA TGTGCCAGCAGCGTAGGGACTGGCTCCTACAATGAGCAGTTCTTC.

J is TRBJ1-5 and V is TRBV30; D is unresolved. Between the trimmed V and J ends, which lost 8 bases and 2 bases, there was a span of 13 bases. Germline CDR1 reads GTSNPN; CDR2 reads SVGIG (reference sequence). This CDR3 contains 13 residues. CDR3 DNA sequence: TGTGCCGGAACCGAGATGGGCAATCAGCCCCAGCATTTT. Amino acids: CAGTEMGNQPQHF.

This chain joins TRBV5-6 and TRBJ2-2; the D gene is possibly TRBD2 (5 bases). This CDR3 region has 16 residues. Deletions cut 4 bases from V and 0 bases from J, with 13 bases between. Germline loops: CDR1 SGHDT, CDR2 YYEEEE. The CDR3 DNA sequence: TGTGCCAGCAGCCACGGACTCCAACCGAACACCGGGGAGCTGTTTTTT. As protein: CASSHGLQPNTGELFF.

The chain carries TRBV29-1 and TRBJ1-2; TRBD1 agrees at 10 bases. The CDR3 runs 14 residues. V was clipped by 4 bases and J by 2 bases; unmatched bases: 4. Germline V gene sequence: CDR1 SQVTM, CDR2 ANQGSEA. The chain's CDR3 is CSVGSGQGNYGYTF. The CDR3, as DNA: TGCAGCGTTGGGTCGGGACAGGGGAACTATGGCTACACCTTC.

A few counts support this clone. The chain recombines TRBV5-1 with TRBJ2-2; D is possibly TRBD2 (5 bases). V lost 0 bases, J lost 5 bases, and 11 bases lay in between. Germline V lookup: CDR1 SGHRS, CDR2 YFSETQ. The CDR3 contains 15 residues. The CDR3 is CASSLDGSTTGELFF. In DNA, the CDR3 is TGCGCCAGCAGCTTGGATGGGAGTACTACCGGGGAGCTGTTTTTT.

This chain joins TRBV5-4 and TRBJ1-2; no firm D call. This CDR3 is built from 15 residues. V was cut by 0 bases and J by 0 bases, with 9 bases left in between. Germline assignment: CDR1 SGHNT and CDR2 YYREEE (reference sequence). CDR3 loop: CASSLGGVANYGYTF. In nucleotides, the CDR3 is TGTGCCAGCAGCTTGGGTGGGGTAGCTAACTATGGCTACACCTTC. The full variable domain, in which reference TRBV5-4 and TRBJ1-2 provide the parts outside the CDR3, is ETGVTQSPTHLIKTRGQQVTLRCSSQSGHNTVSWYQQALGQGPQFIFQYYREEENGRGNFPPRFSGLQFPNYSSELNVNALELDDSALYLCASSLGGVANYGYTFGSGTRLTVV.

This clone was observed a handful of times. The chain combines TRBV13 with TRBJ2-2, with 11 bases identical to TRBD2. The CDR3 has 17 amino acids. The V gene end was trimmed by 8 bases and the J gene end by 6 bases; junction bases not matched to a gene: 14. Germline loops: CDR1 PRHDT, CDR2 FYEKMQ (reference sequence). Written as DNA, the CDR3 is TGTGCCAGCTATTTTTCCACTAGCGGGAGTGGTGCCGGGGAGCTGTTTTTT. The encoded protein is CASYFSTSGSGAGELFF.

The rearrangement joins TRBV5-1 to TRBJ1-3; TRBD1 might be the D (5 bases). The CDR3 consists of 14 residues. Trimming left V 8 bases short and J 2 bases short, with 14 bases between. The germline gives CDR1 SGHRS, CDR2 YFSETQ. Here the CDR3 DNA reads TGCGCCAGTACTACAGGACAAACTGGAAACACCATATATTTT. It translates to CASTTGQTGNTIYF. The complete variable domain, with remaining parts taken from reference TRBV5-1 and TRBJ1-3, reads KAGVTQTPRYLIKTRGQQVTLSCSPISGHRSVSWYQQTPGQGLQFLFEYFSETQRNKGNFPGRFSGRQFSNSRSEMNVSTLELGDSALYLCASTTGQTGNTIYFGEGSWLTVV.

This clone has more than one count but fewer than ten. This rearrangement joins TRBV5-4 to TRBJ1-5; the match to TRBD1 covers 9 bases. The CDR3 consists of 15 residues. V trimming: 3 bases; J trimming: 8 bases; junction bases outside the gene matches: 9. The germline CDR1 and CDR2 sequences are SGHNT and YYREEE (reference sequence). The CDR3 sequence: CASSSVPGQGKPQHF. CDR3 bases: TGTGCCAGCAGCTCCGTCCCGGGACAGGGAAAGCCCCAGCATTTT.

V and J are TRBV25-1 and TRBJ1-6; no firm D call. Germline CDR1 reads MGHDK; CDR2 reads SYGVNS. V was shortened by 1 base and J by 5 bases, with 9 bases between the two germline ends. The CDR3 is 15 amino acids. As DNA, the CDR3 is TGTGCCAGCAGTGAATCTCAGAGAAATAATTCACCCCTCCACTTT. Its translation is CASSESQRNNSPLHF. Together with reference TRBV25-1 and TRBJ1-6, the CDR3 gives the full variable domain: EADIYQTPRYLVIGTGKKITLECSQTMGHDKMYWYQQDPGMELHLIHYSYGVNSTEKGDLSSESTVSRIRTEHFPLTLESARPSHTSQYLCASSESQRNNSPLHFGNGTRLTVT.

This clone was observed a few times. V usage is TRBV6-5 and J usage is TRBJ2-1; 7 bases agree with TRBD1. Germline trimming cut 2 bases from V and 5 bases from J; bases unmatched to any gene: 3. This CDR3 is 14 amino acids long. Germline V gene sequence: CDR1 MNHEY, CDR2 SVGAGI. CDR3 DNA sequence: TGTGCCAGCAGTTACGGGACAGCTAACAATGAGCAGTTCTTC. It yields the protein CASSYGTANNEQFF.

This sequence joins TRBV12-3 or TRBV12-4 and TRBJ2-1; D gene ambiguous. The CDR3 extends over 12 amino acids. Trimming left V 3 bases short and J 7 bases short, with 7 bases between. This CDR3 reads CASSFVRNEQFF. In DNA form, the CDR3 reads TGTGCCAGCAGTTTTGTTCGTAATGAGCAGTTCTTC.

This chain links TRBV5-1 with TRBJ1-1; 8 bases map to TRBD1. V shed 2 bases, J shed 4 bases, and the junction held 4 bases outside the gene matches. The CDR3 is 14 residues long. The germline gives CDR1 SGHRS, CDR2 YFSETQ. CDR3 loop: CASSLRTGSTEAFF. CDR3 coding DNA: TGCGCCAGCAGCTTACGGACAGGGAGCACTGAAGCTTTCTTT.

The chain couples TRBV21-1 to TRBJ1-1; the D call TRBD1 from the table was never checked on the DNA. TRBV21-1 is tagged as a pseudogene. The CDR3 length is 17 residues. The CDR3 nucleotides read TGTGCCAGCAGCAAAGGTGGCAGGGGGCGCGTTGACACTGAAGCTTTCTTT. Amino acids: CASSKGGRGRVDTEAFF.

This clone has only one observation. V and J are TRBV3-1 (or the pseudogene TRBV3-2) and TRBJ1-5, with D possibly matching TRBD1 (6 bases). The V and J ends lost 4 bases and 8 bases respectively, with 12 bases between them. The CDR3 runs 13 residues. Germline V CDR1 and CDR2: LGHDT, YNNKEL (reference sequence). CDR3 protein: CASSLGGVKPQHF. The CDR3 DNA is TGTGCCAGCAGCCTAGGGGGGGTCAAGCCCCAGCATTTT.

This CDR3 is CASSPQVPGLTSTDTQYF. The CDR3 coding sequence is TGTGCCAGCAGCCCCCAAGTTCCCGGACTTACTAGCACAGATACGCAGTATTTT. This chain uses TRBV9 with TRBJ2-3; D may be TRBD2 (5 bases). Deletions cut 4 bases from V and 0 bases from J, with 21 bases between. Germline assignment: CDR1 SGDLS and CDR2 YYNGEE. CDR3 size: 18 residues.

This clone showed up just once. The rearrangement links TRBV12-3 or TRBV12-4 to TRBJ2-7, with D possibly being TRBD1 (6 bases). V was clipped by 5 bases and J by 1 base, with 9 bases between them. The CDR3 is 13 residues long. The CDR3, as DNA: TGTGCCAGCAGTAATGACAGGTCCTACGAGCAGTACTTC. This gives the protein CASSNDRSYEQYF.

This clone was counted between two and nine times. This chain connects TRBV6-6 to TRBJ1-3; D gene unclear. The V gene's germline CDR1 is MNHNY and CDR2 SVGAGI (reference sequence). This CDR3 comprises 15 residues. The ends were cut back, 2 bases at V and 0 bases at J, with 8 bases in the middle. The CDR3 is CASSYEWSSGNTIYF. The CDR3 DNA follows: TGTGCCAGCAGTTACGAATGGAGCTCTGGAAACACCATATATTTT.